This T cell receptor (beta chain) was captured in a study of control samples from healthy donors and cancer patients. There are 15 residues in the CDR3. Germline CDR1 is SEHNR and CDR2 is FQNEAQ (reference sequence). V lost 5 bases to trimming and J lost 0 bases, with 10 bases between them. TCRdb keeps only in-frame clones here, not all; method: immunoSEQ multiplex PCR. The sample has about 57,000 clones, under 95% seen once. Sequencing was done on a sample of PBMCs. The TCR was taken from a man between 25 and 39 years old with colorectal cancer. The gene calls are TRBV7-9 and TRBJ2-2, with a possible D match to TRBD2 (5 bases). CDR3 DNA sequence: TGTGCCAGCAGCCCTAGCCGCCCGAACACCGGGGAGCTGTTTTTT. Protein: CASSPSRPNTGELFF. Drawing the rest from reference TRBV7-9 and TRBJ2-2, the complete variable domain is DTGVSQNPRHKITKRGQNVTFRCDPISEHNRLYWYRQTLGQGPEFLTYFQNEAQLEKSRLLSDRFSAERPKGSFSTLEIQRTEQGDSAMYLCASSPSRPNTGELFFGEGSRLTVL.